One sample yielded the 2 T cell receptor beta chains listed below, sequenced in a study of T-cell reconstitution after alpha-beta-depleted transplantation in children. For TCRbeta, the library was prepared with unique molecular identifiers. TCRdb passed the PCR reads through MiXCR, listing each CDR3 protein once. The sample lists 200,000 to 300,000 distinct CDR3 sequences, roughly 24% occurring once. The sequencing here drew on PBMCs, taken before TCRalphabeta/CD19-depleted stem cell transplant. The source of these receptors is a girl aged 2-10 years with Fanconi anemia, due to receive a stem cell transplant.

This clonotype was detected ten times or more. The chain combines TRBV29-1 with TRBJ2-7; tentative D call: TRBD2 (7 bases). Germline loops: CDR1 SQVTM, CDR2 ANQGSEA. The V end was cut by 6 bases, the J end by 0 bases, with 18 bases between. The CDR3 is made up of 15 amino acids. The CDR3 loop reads CSVSNREGNSYEQYF. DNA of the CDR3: TGCAGCGTGTCAAACAGGGAGGGGAACTCCTACGAGCAGTACTTC.

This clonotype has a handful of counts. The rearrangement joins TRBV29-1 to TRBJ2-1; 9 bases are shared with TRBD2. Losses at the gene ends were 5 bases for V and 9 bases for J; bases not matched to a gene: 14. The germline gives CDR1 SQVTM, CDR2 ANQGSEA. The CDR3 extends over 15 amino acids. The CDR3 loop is CSVIWLAGIVGEQFF. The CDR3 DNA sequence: TGCAGCGTTATCTGGCTAGCGGGAATTGTGGGTGAGCAGTTCTTC.